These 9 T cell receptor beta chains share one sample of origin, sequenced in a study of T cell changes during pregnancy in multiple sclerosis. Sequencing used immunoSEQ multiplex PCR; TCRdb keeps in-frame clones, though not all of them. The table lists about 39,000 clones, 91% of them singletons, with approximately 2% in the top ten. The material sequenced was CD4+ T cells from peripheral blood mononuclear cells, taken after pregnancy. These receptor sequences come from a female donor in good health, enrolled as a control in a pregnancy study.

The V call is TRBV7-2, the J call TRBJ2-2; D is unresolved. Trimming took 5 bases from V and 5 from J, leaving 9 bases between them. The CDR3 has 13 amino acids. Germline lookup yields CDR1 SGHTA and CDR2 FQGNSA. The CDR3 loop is CASSPERTGELFF. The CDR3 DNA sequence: TGTGCCAGCAGCCCCGAACGGACCGGGGAGCTGTTTTTT.

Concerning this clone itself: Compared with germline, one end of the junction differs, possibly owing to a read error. CDR3 residues: CASSRTSGRVDEQFF. The CDR3, as DNA: TGTGCTAGCAGCAGGACTAGCGGGAGGGTTGATGAGCAGTTCTTC. The V gene is TRBV7-7, the J gene TRBJ2-1, with 15 nucleotides matching TRBD2. This CDR3 comprises 15 residues. Germline CDR1 is SSHAT and CDR2 is FNYEAQ (reference sequence).

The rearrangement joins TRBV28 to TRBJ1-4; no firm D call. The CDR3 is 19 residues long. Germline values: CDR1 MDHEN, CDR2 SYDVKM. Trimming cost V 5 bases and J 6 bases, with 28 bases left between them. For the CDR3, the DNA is TGTGCCAGCAGTGGCCGGTTGCGGTCGGGGAGAGCCTCGGATGAAAAACTGTTTTTT. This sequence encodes CASSGRLRSGRASDEKLFF.

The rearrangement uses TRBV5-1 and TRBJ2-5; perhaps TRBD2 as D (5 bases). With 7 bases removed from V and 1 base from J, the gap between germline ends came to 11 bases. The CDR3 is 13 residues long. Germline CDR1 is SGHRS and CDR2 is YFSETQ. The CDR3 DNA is TGCGCCAGCGGGTTCGCGGGCCAAGAGACCCAGTACTTC. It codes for CASGFAGQETQYF.

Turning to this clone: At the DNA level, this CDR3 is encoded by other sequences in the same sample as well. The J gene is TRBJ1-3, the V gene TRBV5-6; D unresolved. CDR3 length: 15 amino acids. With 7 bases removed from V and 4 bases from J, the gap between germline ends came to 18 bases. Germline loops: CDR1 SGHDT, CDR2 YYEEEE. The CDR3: CASANLGTAGNTIYF. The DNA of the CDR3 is TGTGCCAGCGCGAACCTCGGAACAGCCGGAAACACCATATATTTT.

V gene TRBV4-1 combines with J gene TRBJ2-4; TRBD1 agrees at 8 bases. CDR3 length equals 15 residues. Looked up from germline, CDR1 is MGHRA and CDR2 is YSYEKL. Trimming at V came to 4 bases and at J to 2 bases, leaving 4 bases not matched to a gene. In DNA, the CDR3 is TGCGCCAGCAGCCTCCCAGGGGGCACCAAAAACATTCAGTACTTC. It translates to CASSLPGGTKNIQYF.

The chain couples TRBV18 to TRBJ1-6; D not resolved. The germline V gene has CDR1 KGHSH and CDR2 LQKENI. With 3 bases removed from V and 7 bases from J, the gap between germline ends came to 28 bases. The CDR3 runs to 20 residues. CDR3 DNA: TGTGCCAGCTCACCGACGACTAGTCATTCCAGAGCGGGGTTCAATTCACCCCTCCACTTT. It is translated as CASSPTTSHSRAGFNSPLHF.

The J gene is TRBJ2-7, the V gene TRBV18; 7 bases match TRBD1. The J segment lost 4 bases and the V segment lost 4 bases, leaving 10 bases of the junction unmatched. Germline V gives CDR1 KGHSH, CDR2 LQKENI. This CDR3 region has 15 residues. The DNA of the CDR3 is TGTGCCAGCTCACACCCCGGGTCAGGGGGATACGAGCAGTACTTC. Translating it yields CASSHPGSGGYEQYF.

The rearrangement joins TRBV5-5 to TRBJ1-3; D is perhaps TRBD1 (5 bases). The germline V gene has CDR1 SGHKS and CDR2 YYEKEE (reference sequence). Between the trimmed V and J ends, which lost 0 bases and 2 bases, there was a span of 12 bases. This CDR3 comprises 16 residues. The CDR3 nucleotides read TGTGCCAGCAGCTTGGCATACGGGGGAACTGGAAACACCATATATTTT. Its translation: CASSLAYGGTGNTIYF.